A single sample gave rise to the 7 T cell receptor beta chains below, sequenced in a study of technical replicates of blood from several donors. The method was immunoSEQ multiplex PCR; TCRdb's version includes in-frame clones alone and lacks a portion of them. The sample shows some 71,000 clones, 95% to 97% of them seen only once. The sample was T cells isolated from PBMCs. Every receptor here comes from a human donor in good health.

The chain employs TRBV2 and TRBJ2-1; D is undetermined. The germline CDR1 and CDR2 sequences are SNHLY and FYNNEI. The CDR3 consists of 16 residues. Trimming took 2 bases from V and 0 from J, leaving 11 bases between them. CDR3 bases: TGTGCCAGCAGTGAACAACAAAGGAGCTCCTACAATGAGCAGTTCTTC. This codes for CASSEQQRSSYNEQFF.

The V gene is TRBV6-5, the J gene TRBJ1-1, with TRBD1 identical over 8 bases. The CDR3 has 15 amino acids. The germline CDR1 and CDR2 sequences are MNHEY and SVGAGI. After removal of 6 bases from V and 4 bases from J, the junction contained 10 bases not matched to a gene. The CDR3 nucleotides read TGTGCCAGCAGACGCAGTCAGGGGGCGGGCACTGAAGCTTTCTTT. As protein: CASRRSQGAGTEAFF.

The CDR3 sequence: CASSIVRGLGTSVYEQYF. The CDR3 DNA sequence: TGTGCCAGTAGTATAGTTCGGGGCCTGGGGACTAGCGTCTACGAGCAGTACTTC. The rearrangement links TRBV19 to TRBJ2-7, with TRBD2 matching 10 bases. Trimming cost V 1 base and J 3 bases; bases outside gene matches: 12. The germline V gene has CDR1 LNHDA and CDR2 SQIVND (reference sequence). The length of the CDR3 is 18 residues.

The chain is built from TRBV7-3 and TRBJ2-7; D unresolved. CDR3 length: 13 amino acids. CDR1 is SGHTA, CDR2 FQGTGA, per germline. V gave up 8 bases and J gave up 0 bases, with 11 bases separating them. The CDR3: CASGNVGSYEQYF. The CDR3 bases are TGTGCCAGCGGCAACGTTGGCTCCTACGAGCAGTACTTC.

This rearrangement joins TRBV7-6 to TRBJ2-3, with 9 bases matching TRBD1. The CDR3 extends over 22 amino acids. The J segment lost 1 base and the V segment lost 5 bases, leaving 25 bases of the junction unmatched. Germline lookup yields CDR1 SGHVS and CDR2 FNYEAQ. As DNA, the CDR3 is TGTGCCAGCAGCCCCGGGACAGGGACCCTTTGGGAGGGGGGATTGGGCACAGATACGCAGTATTTT. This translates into CASSPGTGTLWEGGLGTDTQYF.

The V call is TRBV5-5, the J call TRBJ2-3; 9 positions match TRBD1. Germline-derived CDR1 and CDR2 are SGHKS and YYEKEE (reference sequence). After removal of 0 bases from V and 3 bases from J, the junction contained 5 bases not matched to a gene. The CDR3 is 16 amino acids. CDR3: CASSLGRDRETDTQYF. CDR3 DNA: TGTGCCAGCAGCTTGGGTCGGGACAGGGAGACAGATACGCAGTATTTT.

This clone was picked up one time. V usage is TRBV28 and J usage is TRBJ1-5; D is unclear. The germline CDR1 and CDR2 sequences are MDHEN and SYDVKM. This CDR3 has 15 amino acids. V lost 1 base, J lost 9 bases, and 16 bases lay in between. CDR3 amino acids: CASSLSQAPIRPQHF. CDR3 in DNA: TGTGCCAGCAGTTTATCGCAGGCCCCTATCCGGCCCCAGCATTTT.